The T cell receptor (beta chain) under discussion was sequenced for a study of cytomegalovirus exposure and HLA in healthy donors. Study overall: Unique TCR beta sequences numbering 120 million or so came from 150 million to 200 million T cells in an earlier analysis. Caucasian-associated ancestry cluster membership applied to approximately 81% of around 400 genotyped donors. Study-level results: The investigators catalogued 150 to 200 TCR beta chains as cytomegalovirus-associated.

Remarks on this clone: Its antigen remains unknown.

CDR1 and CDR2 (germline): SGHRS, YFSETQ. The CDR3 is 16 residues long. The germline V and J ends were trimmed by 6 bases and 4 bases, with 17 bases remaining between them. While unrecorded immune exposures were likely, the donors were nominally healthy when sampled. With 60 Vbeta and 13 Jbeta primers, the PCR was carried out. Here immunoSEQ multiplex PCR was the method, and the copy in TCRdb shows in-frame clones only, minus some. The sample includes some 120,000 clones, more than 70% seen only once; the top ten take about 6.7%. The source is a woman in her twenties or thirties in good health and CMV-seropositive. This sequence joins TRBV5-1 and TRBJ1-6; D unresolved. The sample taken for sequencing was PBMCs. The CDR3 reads CASTSGVATYNSPLHF. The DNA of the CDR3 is TGCGCCAGCACCTCCGGGGTCGCAACTTATAATTCACCCCTCCACTTT.